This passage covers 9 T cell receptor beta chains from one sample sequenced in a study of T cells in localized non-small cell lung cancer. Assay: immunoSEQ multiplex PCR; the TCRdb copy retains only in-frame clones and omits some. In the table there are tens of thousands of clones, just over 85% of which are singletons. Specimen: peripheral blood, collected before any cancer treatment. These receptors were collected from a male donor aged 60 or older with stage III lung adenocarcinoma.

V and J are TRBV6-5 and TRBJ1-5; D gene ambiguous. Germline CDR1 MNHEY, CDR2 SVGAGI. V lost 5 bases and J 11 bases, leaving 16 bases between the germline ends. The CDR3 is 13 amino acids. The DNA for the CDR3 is TGTGCCAGCAGTGAAGAACGGAGATCCACCCAGCATTTT. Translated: CASSEERRSTQHF.

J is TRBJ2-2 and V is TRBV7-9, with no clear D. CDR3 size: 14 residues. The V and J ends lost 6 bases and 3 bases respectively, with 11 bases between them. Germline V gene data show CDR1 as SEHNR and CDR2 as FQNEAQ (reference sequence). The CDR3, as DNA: TGTGCCAGCAGTCTGGCGGTTGACACCGGGGAGCTGTTTTTT. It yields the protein CASSLAVDTGELFF.

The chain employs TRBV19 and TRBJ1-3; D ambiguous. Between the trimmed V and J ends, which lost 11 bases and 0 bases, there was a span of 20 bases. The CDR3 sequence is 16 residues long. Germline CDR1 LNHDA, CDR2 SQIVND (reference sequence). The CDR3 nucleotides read TGTGCCTCTATAAGAGGCAGACCGAACTCTGGAAACACCATATATTTT. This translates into CASIRGRPNSGNTIYF.

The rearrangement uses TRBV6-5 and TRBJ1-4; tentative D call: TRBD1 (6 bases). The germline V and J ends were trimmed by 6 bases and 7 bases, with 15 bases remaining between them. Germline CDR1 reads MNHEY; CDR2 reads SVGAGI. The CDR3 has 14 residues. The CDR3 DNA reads TGTGCCAGCAGATTTGGGCAGGGGAGTGAAAAACTGTTTTTT. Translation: CASRFGQGSEKLFF.

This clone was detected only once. CDR3 bases: TGTGCCTGGAGTGTAGTAGCGGGACAAGAGACCCAGTACTTC. The encoded protein is CAWSVVAGQETQYF. The chain employs TRBV30 and TRBJ2-5; the match to TRBD2 covers 8 bases. Per the germline V gene, CDR1 is GTSNPN and CDR2 is SVGIG (reference sequence). V trimming: 0 bases; J trimming: 2 bases; junction bases outside the gene matches: 2. This CDR3 region has 14 residues.

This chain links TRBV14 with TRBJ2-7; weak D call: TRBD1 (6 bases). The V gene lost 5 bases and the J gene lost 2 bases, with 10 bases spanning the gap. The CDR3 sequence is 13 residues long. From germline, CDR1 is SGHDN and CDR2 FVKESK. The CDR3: CASSLDRTYEQYF. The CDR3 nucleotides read TGTGCCAGCAGCTTGGACAGAACCTACGAGCAGTACTTC.

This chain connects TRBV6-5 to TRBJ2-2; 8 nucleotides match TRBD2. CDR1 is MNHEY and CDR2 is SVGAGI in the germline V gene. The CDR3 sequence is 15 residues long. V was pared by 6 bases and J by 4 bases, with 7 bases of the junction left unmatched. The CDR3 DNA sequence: TGTGCCAGCAGACCGAGCGGGAGAGGCACCGGGGAGCTGTTTTTT. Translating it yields CASRPSGRGTGELFF.

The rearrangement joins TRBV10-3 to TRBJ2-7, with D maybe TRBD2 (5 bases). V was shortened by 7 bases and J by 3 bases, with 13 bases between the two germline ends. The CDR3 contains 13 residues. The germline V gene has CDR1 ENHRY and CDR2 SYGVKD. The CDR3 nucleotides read TGTGCCATCAATGTAGGTGAGGGCTACGAGCAGTACTTC. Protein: CAINVGEGYEQYF.

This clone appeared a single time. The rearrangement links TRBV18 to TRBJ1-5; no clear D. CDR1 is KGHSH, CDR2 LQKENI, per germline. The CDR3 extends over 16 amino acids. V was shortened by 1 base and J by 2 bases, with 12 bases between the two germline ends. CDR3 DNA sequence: TGTGCCAGCTCACCACGGGCTTACGAAGGCAATCAGCCCCAGCATTTT. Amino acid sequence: CASSPRAYEGNQPQHF.